The 17 T cell receptor beta chains presented below share a single source sample, sequenced in a study of metastatic and nonmetastatic thyroid tumors. Every patient underwent thyroid surgery untreated. TCRdb re-called the PCR reads through MiXCR. The sample has roughly 55,000 clones; roughly 16% are singletons. The specimen was blood. Every receptor here comes from a male donor with papillary thyroid cancer or a benign thyroid nodule (not recorded which). Some clones in this sample may be carry-over from other donors' samples.

This clone was detected ten times or more. The V gene is TRBV19, the J gene TRBJ1-1; 8 bases are a match to TRBD1. The CDR3 loop spans 15 amino acids. Per germline, CDR1 LNHDA and CDR2 SQIVND (reference sequence). Germline trimming cut 7 bases from V and 10 bases from J; bases unmatched to any gene: 17. The CDR3 nucleotides are TGTGCCAGTACCAAATCCCCCGGACAGGGAAAAGTAGCTTTCTTT. It translates to CASTKSPGQGKVAFF.

This clone was found many times. The chain recombines TRBV3-1 with TRBJ2-2; D tentatively fits TRBD1 or TRBD2 (5 bases each). V was cut by 3 bases and J by 7 bases, with 9 bases left in between. The CDR3 spans 13 residues. Germline lookup yields CDR1 LGHDT and CDR2 YNNKEL (reference sequence). The CDR3 DNA sequence: TGTGCCAGCAGCCAGAGGGGAAACGGGGAGCTGTTTTTT. Translating it yields CASSQRGNGELFF.

This clone was found many times. The chain joins TRBV18 to TRBJ1-4; no reliable D call. V was trimmed by 0 bases and J by 0 bases, leaving 8 bases between them. Germline V lookup: CDR1 KGHSH, CDR2 LQKENI. The CDR3 spans 16 residues. The CDR3 DNA reads as TGTGCCAGCTCACCACCGGGCGTTGCAACTAATGAAAAACTGTTTTTT. Protein: CASSPPGVATNEKLFF.

Worth noting for this clone: This clone may be a read error of a much larger clone one base away. Other DNA sequences in the same sample also yield this CDR3. This chain links TRBV24-1 with TRBJ2-2; D gene unclear. CDR3 length equals 13 residues. Germline assignment: CDR1 KGHDR and CDR2 SFDVKD. The CDR3 bases are TGTGCCACCAGTGGTGGGGTTACCGGTGAGCTGTTTTTT. Encoded protein: CATSGGVTGELFF.

This clone was recorded many times. The gene calls are TRBV5-5 and TRBJ1-2; D is ambiguous. V lost 2 bases, J lost 2 bases, and 7 bases lay in between. The germline V gene has CDR1 SGHKS and CDR2 YYEKEE (reference sequence). The length of the CDR3 is 13 residues. In DNA form, the CDR3 reads TGTGCCAGCAGCTTTGGGGTCAACTATGGCTACACCTTC. Amino acid sequence: CASSFGVNYGYTF.

This clone appeared many times. Other DNA sequences in this specimen translate into the identical CDR3. V is TRBV27 and J is TRBJ2-2; weak D call: TRBD2 (6 bases). Germline CDR1 is MNHEY and CDR2 is SMNVEV (reference sequence). Trimming removed 2 bases at V and 6 bases at J, with 7 bases between. The CDR3 runs 13 residues. The CDR3 loop is CASSLSGPGELFF. The CDR3, as DNA: TGTGCCAGCAGTTTAAGCGGGCCCGGGGAGCTGTTTTTT.

This clone has a count of ten or more. The chain combines TRBV6-1 with TRBJ1-3; TRBD1 matches 10 bases. The J segment lost 8 bases and the V segment lost 1 base, leaving 5 bases of the junction unmatched. In germline, CDR1 is MNHNS, CDR2 SASEGT. The CDR3 has 15 residues. This chain's CDR3 is CASSEEETGGHTIYF. In nucleotides, the CDR3 is TGTGCCAGCAGTGAAGAGGAGACAGGGGGCCACACCATATATTTT.

The chain carries TRBV6-2 or TRBV6-3 and TRBJ2-1; unclear D gene. V dropped 10 bases and J dropped 9 bases, with 13 bases sitting between them. Germline CDR1 and CDR2: MNHEY and SVGEGT. The CDR3 extends over 11 amino acids. CDR3 loop: CAIIPSGEQFF. The CDR3 DNA reads as TGTGCCATCATTCCCTCCGGTGAGCAGTTCTTC.

In its sample, this clone was seen many times. V and J are TRBV28 and TRBJ2-7, with D unresolved. Trimming removed 8 bases from V and 4 bases from J, with 3 bases in between. The CDR3 spans 9 residues. Germline values: CDR1 MDHEN, CDR2 SYDVKM. In DNA form, the CDR3 reads TGTGCCAGCGGGTACGAGCAGTACTTC. It specifies CASGYEQYF.

This clone showed up just a few times. Given a much more abundant clone one base away, this may be a read error. The chain's CDR3 is CASRDSLNNEQFF. DNA of the CDR3: TGTGCCAGTAGGGACAGCCTAAACAATGAGCAGTTCTTC. V is TRBV19 and J is TRBJ2-1; D may be TRBD1 (6 bases). Trimming cost V 6 bases and J 5 bases, with 11 bases left between them. The germline V gene has CDR1 LNHDA and CDR2 SQIVND (reference sequence). This CDR3 has 13 residues.

In this sample, this clone turned up a few times. The chain is built from TRBV6-1 and TRBJ2-3; a possible D gene is TRBD1 (6 bases). Trimming shortened V by 5 bases and J by 3 bases, and 15 bases separated the two germline ends. CDR1 and CDR2 from the germline V gene are MNHNS and SASEGT. CDR3 size: 15 residues. This CDR3 is CASSNLYRVTDTQYF. CDR3 DNA: TGTGCCAGCAGTAACCTGTACAGGGTGACAGATACGCAGTATTTT.

This clone was recorded at least ten times. V is TRBV30 and J is TRBJ2-2; D is ambiguous. Germline-derived CDR1 and CDR2 are GTSNPN and SVGIG (reference sequence). The CDR3 is 12 amino acids. The V gene lost 7 bases and the J gene lost 7 bases, with 13 bases spanning the gap. The CDR3, as DNA: TGTGCCTTGCTTACTGGCGGCGGGGAGCTGTTTTTT. As protein: CALLTGGGELFF.

This clone was counted a few times. A much larger clone lies one base from this, so it may be a read error. The rearrangement joins TRBV10-2 to TRBJ2-7; D remains unclear. The V end lost 3 bases, the J end lost 2 bases, and 11 bases lay between the germline ends. Germline V gene data show CDR1 as WSHSY and CDR2 as SAAADI. This CDR3 is built from 14 residues. DNA of the CDR3: TGCGCCAGCAGTGATTCCCCAGAAACCTACGAGCAGTACTTC. This codes for CASSDSPETYEQYF.

This clone was counted many times. The V gene is TRBV20-1, the J gene TRBJ2-7; the match to TRBD2 covers 8 bases. Germline V lookup: CDR1 DFQATT, CDR2 SNEGSKA (reference sequence). V shed 1 base, J shed 2 bases, and the junction held 16 bases outside the gene matches. This CDR3 spans 18 amino acids. Here the CDR3 DNA reads TGCAGTGCTAGAGCCTCCGGGGGGGCGGGAGCGGAGACCTACGAGCAGTACGTC. It is translated as CSARASGGAGAETYEQYV.

The table lists this clone with many counts. The chain has TRBV5-1 and TRBJ2-5, with TRBD2 matching 7 bases. V was pared by 3 bases and J by 5 bases, with 7 bases of the junction left unmatched. Germline V lookup: CDR1 SGHRS, CDR2 YFSETQ. CDR3 length: 14 amino acids. CDR3 loop: CASSWGGGEETQYF. CDR3 sequence (DNA): TGCGCCAGCAGCTGGGGCGGGGGAGAGGAGACCCAGTACTTC.

This clone was seen many times. The CDR3 spells CSARRDLEAGEQYV. The DNA for the CDR3 is TGCAGTGCTAGAAGGGACCTGGAAGCGGGAGAGCAGTACGTC. The chain couples TRBV20-1 to TRBJ2-7, with 7 bases aligning to TRBD2. Germline V gene lookup returns CDR1 DFQATT and CDR2 SNEGSKA (reference sequence). The CDR3 sequence is 14 residues long. Germline trimming cut 2 bases from V and 7 bases from J; bases unmatched to any gene: 11.

With regard to this clone: A much larger clone is a single base away; this may be a read error. The genes are TRBV6-4 and TRBJ2-3; D gene ambiguous. The V gene's germline CDR1 is MRHNA and CDR2 SNTAGT. The CDR3 has 13 residues. V lost 0 bases, J lost 2 bases, and 3 bases lay in between. The CDR3 here is CASSDSITDTQYF. CDR3 DNA: TGTGCCAGCAGTGACTCTATCACAGATACGCAGTATTTT.